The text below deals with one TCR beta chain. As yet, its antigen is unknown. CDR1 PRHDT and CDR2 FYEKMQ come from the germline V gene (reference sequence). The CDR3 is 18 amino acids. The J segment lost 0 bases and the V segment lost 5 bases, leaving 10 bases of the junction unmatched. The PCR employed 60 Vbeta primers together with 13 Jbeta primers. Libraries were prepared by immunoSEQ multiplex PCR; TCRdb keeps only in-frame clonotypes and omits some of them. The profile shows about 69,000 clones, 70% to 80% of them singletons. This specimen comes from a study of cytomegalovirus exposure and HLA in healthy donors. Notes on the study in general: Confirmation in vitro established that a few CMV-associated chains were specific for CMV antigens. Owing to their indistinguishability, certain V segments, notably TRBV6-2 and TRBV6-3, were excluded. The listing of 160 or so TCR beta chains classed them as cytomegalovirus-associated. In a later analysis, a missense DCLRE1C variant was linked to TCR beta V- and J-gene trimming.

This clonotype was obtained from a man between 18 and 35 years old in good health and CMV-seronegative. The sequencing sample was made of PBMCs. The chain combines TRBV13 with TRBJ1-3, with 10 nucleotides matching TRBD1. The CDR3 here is CASSGQGGKLYSGNTIYF. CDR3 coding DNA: TGTGCCAGCAGCGGACAGGGGGGAAAGTTATACTCTGGAAACACCATATATTTT.